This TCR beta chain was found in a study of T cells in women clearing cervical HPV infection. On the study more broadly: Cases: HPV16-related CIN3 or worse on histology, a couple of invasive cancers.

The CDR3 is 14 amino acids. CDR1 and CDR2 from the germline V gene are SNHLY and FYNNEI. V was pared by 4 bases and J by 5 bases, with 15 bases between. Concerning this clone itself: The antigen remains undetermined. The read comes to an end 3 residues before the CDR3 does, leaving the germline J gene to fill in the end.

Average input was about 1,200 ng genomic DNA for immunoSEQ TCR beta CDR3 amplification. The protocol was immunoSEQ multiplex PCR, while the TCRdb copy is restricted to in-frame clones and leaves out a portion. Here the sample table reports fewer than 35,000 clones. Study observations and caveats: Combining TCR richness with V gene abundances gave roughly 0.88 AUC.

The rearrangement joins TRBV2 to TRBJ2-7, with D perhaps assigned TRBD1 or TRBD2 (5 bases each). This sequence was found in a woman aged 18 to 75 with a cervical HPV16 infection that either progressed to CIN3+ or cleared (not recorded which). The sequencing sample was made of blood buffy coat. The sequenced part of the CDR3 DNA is TGTGCCAGCAGTGTTGGGGTAGAGGGGCACGAG. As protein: CASSVGVEGHE. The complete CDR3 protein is CASSVGVEGHEQYF.